This entry concerns a single T cell receptor beta chain. The data were obtained in a study of blood T cell repertoires in COVID-19. Study context: The United States, Italy and Spain provided the acute and convalescent COVID-19 samples. PBMCs, B-cell-depleted T cells, or T cells provided the cDNA or gDNA that made up the material.

The data were produced by immunoSEQ multiplex PCR, yet TCRdb's version contains in-frame clones alone and is incomplete. The profile shows about 190,000 clones, less than 90% of them singletons. The sample was peripheral blood. The sequence was obtained from a human donor in a cohort sampled during active COVID-19.

The CDR3 DNA reads TGTGCCAGCAGCCCCCGTCGGGGACAGGGGAACTATGGCTACACCTTC. It codes for CASSPRRGQGNYGYTF. The rearrangement links TRBV7-9 to TRBJ1-2; 10 nucleotides match TRBD1. The CDR3 has 16 amino acids. CDR1 and CDR2 (germline): SEHNR, FQNEAQ (reference sequence). With 5 bases clipped from V and 2 bases from J, the junction kept 8 bases outside the gene matches.